This record looks at one T cell receptor beta chain sequence and its context. The clone's antigen remains unknown. Base quality data are lacking; no much larger clone is found one base away. TCR beta libraries were generated from genomic DNA with the immunoSEQ kit, following the manufacturer's recommendations. For library preparation, a first multiplex PCR was performed with proprietary primers, followed by a second PCR in which unique barcodes were added, and bead cleanups were performed after each round. A kit-provided positive control reaction and a negative control reaction were included in every sample batch. The final libraries were assessed on an Agilent 4200 TapeStation D1000 ScreenTape, pooled by volume, and quantified by qPCR. An Illumina NextSeq500 fitted with a MidOutput 150-cycle cartridge performed the sequencing, running 156 Read1 cycles and 15 Index1 cycles with the kit's custom primers. The pooled library was loaded at 0.8 to 1 pM, with a roughly 22% PhiX control spiked in. The source study handled its data this way. The vendor-processed data were analyzed in R, and a clonotype was defined as all T cells that share the same CDR3 nucleotide sequence. For clone abundance analyses, frequencies were normalized to the 10,000 most abundant clones per sample. Public T cell clones, averaging fewer than five per sample, were removed before analysis. Tumor-enriched and baseline blood-enriched clonotypes were defined by at least a 32-fold difference in abundance between compartments. A beta-binomial differential abundance model was used to identify clonotypes that expanded or contracted between blood time points. Similarity between tumor and blood repertoires was quantified using the Baroni-Urbani and Buser coefficient, and groups were compared with two-tailed Wilcoxon tests in R. TCRdb took over this immuneACCESS table, retaining in-frame rearrangements with V and J assigned. Such tables are incomplete; in checked studies, under half of the missing clones stem from an unresolved V gene, and the remainder is unexplained. The DNA was the basis for D and trimming; V, J and clone size are from that table. The sample includes around 75,000 clones, with roughly 82% observed a single time. The ten most abundant clones make up roughly 6% of the sample.

Per the germline V gene, LGHNA is the CDR1 and YSLEER is the CDR2. V sheds 4 bases and J sheds 6 bases, leaving 12 bases between their ends. The cysteine opens and the phenylalanine closes a CDR3 of 13 amino acids. The CDR3 DNA has 39 bases and is translated from base 1. The source of the sample is a study of radiation and T cells in renal cell carcinoma (dated by TCRdb to 2020 to 2021). Some background on the complete study: The samples were drawn from a clinical trial, where primary renal cell carcinomas were treated with 15 Gy of stereotactic body radiation therapy and then removed by nephrectomy 4 weeks afterward. A total of 53 samples underwent TCR beta sequencing, made up of some 26 tumors and about 27 peripheral blood samples. Across all 55 or so samples, several million unique CDR3 nucleotide sequences, encoding 2,658,974 unique CDR3 amino acid sequences, were identified. Study-wide findings and limitations: In blood, the top tumor clonotypes increased from baseline to 2 weeks after radiation and then shrank by 4 weeks, which suggests a temporary expansion of tumor-resident clones. Because pretreatment tumor biopsies were not available, the study could not determine whether clonotypes were already present within the tumor at baseline. Effects of radiation dose or scheduling on the TCR repertoire could not be addressed with the single-armed trial design. Tracking of blood repertoire dynamics stopped at about 4 weeks after treatment, with no follow-up past that point.

This specimen's time point label, interpreted: blood 2 weeks post-SBRT. The sample's treatment or condition label, in plain terms: 15 Gy SBRT to primary tumor, nephrectomy 4 weeks later. Serial peripheral blood from radiation-treated patients was sampled at baseline, 2 weeks and 4 weeks after SBRT to track tumor-enriched clonotypes. Every patient's renal cell carcinoma showed clear cell pathology. The QIAamp DNA Blood Mini Kit (Qiagen) was used to prepare genomic DNA for TCR sequencing. The analyses included just those samples that passed every quality control check. Sequenced here: blood, sampled from a patient whose treatment included radiotherapy and nephrectomy. The chain was built from TRBV4-3 and TRBJ1-1; 6 matching bases give a weak D call of TRBD1. The sequence came from a man aged 55 to 69 with renal cell carcinoma. The CDR3 protein sequence reads: CASSRAGVPEAFF. The sequenced DNA: TGCGCCAGCAGCCGAGCAGGGGTCCCTGAAGCTTTCTTT.